The clone carrying this T cell receptor beta chain was seen only a few times. No antigen is known for it. TCRdb's table, derived via immunoSEQ multiplex PCR, lists solely in-frame clones and lacks some. This table holds tens of thousands of clones, approximately 89% found once. These data come from a study of identifying expanded T cells in peripheral blood. Study-wide results and limits: Two-week clone count variance significantly increased as total template count grew.

V was trimmed by 1 base and J by 1 base, leaving 7 bases between them. CDR1 and CDR2 (germline): SGHVS, FNYEAQ. This CDR3 is built from 14 residues. The sequenced sample was blood. The sequence was obtained from a person aged 18 to 70 in good health. The chain employs TRBV7-6 and TRBJ1-2; D not resolved. CDR3 bases: TGTGCCAGCAGCTTAGACGGATTTAACTATGGCTACACCTTC. Translating gives CASSLDGFNYGYTF.